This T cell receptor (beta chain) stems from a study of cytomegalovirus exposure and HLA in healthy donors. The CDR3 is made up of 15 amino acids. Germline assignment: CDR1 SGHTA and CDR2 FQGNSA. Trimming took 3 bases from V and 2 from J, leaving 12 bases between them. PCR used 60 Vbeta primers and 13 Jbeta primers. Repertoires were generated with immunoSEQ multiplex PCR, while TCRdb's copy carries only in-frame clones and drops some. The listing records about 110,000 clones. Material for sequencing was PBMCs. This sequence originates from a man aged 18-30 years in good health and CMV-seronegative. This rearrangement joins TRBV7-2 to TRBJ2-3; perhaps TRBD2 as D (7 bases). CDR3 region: CASSFRAGATDTQYF. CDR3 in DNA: TGTGCCAGCAGCTTTCGGGCGGGGGCCACAGATACGCAGTATTTT.